The 11 T cell receptor beta chains in this list originate from one sample, sequenced in a study of human T cells and chemical hapten exposure. Time point described: pre-sensitization, week 0. Treatment given: therapeutic diphenylcyclopropenone sensitization with weekly scalp DPC. Via MiXCR, TCRdb re-called the RACE reads, giving one row per CDR3 protein. The data show roughly 260,000 distinct CDR3 sequences, with 7% to 10% seen just once and approximately 2.2% held by the top ten. The sample consisted of whole blood, taken in connection with sensitization to the hapten diphenylcyclopropenone (DPC). These receptors came from a woman aged 40 to 49 with alopecia areata. Some clones in this sample may be carry-over from other donors' samples.

This clonotype was seen only a few times. The DNA of the CDR3 is TGTGCCAGCAGTTTGAGGGGGCTAGGGAATGAGCAGTTCTTC. Amino acids: CASSLRGLGNEQFF. This chain connects TRBV28 to TRBJ2-1, with 7 nucleotides matching TRBD1. CDR3 length equals 14 residues. Germline CDR1 and CDR2: MDHEN and SYDVKM. V trimming: 3 bases; J trimming: 7 bases; junction bases outside the gene matches: 6.

This clonotype was detected many times. CDR3 in DNA: TGTGCCAGCAGCTTGCGTCGGACTGAAGCTTTCTTT. The encoded protein is CASSLRRTEAFF. The J gene is TRBJ1-1, the V gene TRBV5-6; D is uncertain. Germline lookup yields CDR1 SGHDT and CDR2 YYEEEE. The CDR3 has 12 residues. The V and J ends lost 1 base and 5 bases respectively, with 6 bases between them.

J is TRBJ1-6 and V is TRBV7-8; TRBD1 matches at 7 bases. The V gene end was trimmed by 2 bases and the J gene end by 0 bases; junction bases not matched to a gene: 13. The V gene's germline CDR1 is SGHVS and CDR2 FQNEAQ. The CDR3 has 20 amino acids. The CDR3: CASSLWMTGKPFSYNSPLHF. Written as DNA, the CDR3 is TGTGCCAGCAGCTTATGGATGACAGGGAAACCCTTCTCCTATAATTCACCCCTCCACTTT.

The CDR3 sequence: CASSLYQANYGYTF. CDR3 bases: TGTGCCAGCAGCTTATACCAGGCCAACTATGGCTACACCTTC. This chain uses TRBV7-2 with TRBJ1-2, with no clear D. This CDR3 has 14 residues. V was shortened by 2 bases and J by 2 bases, with 9 bases between the two germline ends. CDR1 is SGHTA and CDR2 is FQGNSA in the germline V gene.

Only a few counts were recorded for this clonotype. The gene calls are TRBV20-1 and TRBJ2-1; 9 bases match TRBD2. The V segment lost 0 bases and the J segment 0 bases; nucleotides outside the gene matches: 3. This CDR3 is 16 amino acids long. From germline, CDR1 is DFQATT and CDR2 SNEGSKA (reference sequence). The CDR3 DNA reads TGCAGTGCTAGAGATCGGGGACTAGCCTCCTACAATGAGCAGTTCTTC. Its translation: CSARDRGLASYNEQFF.

This chain's CDR3 is CASSPSRSQPQHF. The CDR3 region has the DNA TGTGCCAGCTCACCTAGTAGGTCTCAGCCCCAGCATTTT. V is TRBV18 and J is TRBJ1-5; no reliable D call. Germline CDR1 KGHSH, CDR2 LQKENI. V was clipped by 3 bases and J by 6 bases, with 9 bases between them. CDR3 length: 13 residues.

V gene TRBV6-1 combines with J gene TRBJ2-3, with a possible D match to TRBD2 (5 bases). The CDR3 length is 15 residues. Germline V gives CDR1 MNHNS, CDR2 SASEGT. Trimming pared 5 bases from V and 4 bases from J, leaving 16 bases between. CDR3 DNA: TGTGCCAGCAGTCTGCAACGGGGTGGGGCAGATACGCAGTATTTT. Translating it yields CASSLQRGGADTQYF.

This clonotype has at least ten counts. The chain couples TRBV27 to TRBJ1-1, with D unclear. Germline V gene data show CDR1 as MNHEY and CDR2 as SMNVEV (reference sequence). There are 13 residues in the CDR3. Trimming removed 3 bases from V and 1 base from J, with 6 bases in between. CDR3 sequence reads: CASSFVGNTEAFF. The CDR3 DNA reads TGTGCCAGCAGTTTTGTAGGGAACACTGAAGCTTTCTTT.

This clonotype has a handful of counts. The chain combines TRBV27 with TRBJ2-2; tentatively, D is TRBD2 (6 bases). The CDR3 is made up of 14 amino acids. Trimming pared 4 bases from V and 4 bases from J, leaving 10 bases between. CDR1 and CDR2 from the germline V gene are MNHEY and SMNVEV (reference sequence). CDR3 nucleotides: TGTGCCAGCAGTTCGGGGGATGCCACCGGGGAGCTGTTTTTT. It is translated as CASSSGDATGELFF.

This clonotype was observed many times. The V call is TRBV9, the J call TRBJ2-2, with D perhaps TRBD1 (6 bases). CDR3 length equals 14 residues. The germline V and J ends were trimmed by 4 bases and 6 bases, with 13 bases remaining between them. Germline CDR1 reads SGDLS; CDR2 reads YYNGEE. The DNA for the CDR3 is TGTGCCAGCAGCCCCGGGGCAGGGGCCGGGGAGCTGTTTTTT. Translated: CASSPGAGAGELFF.

This clonotype has just a few counts. V and J are TRBV6-5 and TRBJ1-1; D uncertain. The V gene's germline CDR1 is MNHEY and CDR2 SVGAGI. V was pared by 2 bases and J by 6 bases, with 10 bases between. This CDR3 is 13 amino acids long. CDR3 amino acids: CASSYIRAAEAFF. In DNA form, the CDR3 reads TGTGCCAGCAGTTACATAAGGGCGGCTGAAGCTTTCTTT.